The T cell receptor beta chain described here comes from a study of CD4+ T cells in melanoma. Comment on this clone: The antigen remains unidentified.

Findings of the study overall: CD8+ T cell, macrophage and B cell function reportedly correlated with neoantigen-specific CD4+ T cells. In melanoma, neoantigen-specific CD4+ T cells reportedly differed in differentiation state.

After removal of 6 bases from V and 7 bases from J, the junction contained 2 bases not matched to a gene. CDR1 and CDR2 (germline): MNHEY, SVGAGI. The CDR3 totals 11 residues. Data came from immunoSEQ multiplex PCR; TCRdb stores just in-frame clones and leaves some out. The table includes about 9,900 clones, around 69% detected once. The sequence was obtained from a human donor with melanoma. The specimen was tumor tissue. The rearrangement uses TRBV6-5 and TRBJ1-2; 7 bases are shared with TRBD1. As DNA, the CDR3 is TGTGCCAGCAGAAGACAGGGTGGCTACACCTTC. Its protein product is CASRRQGGYTF.